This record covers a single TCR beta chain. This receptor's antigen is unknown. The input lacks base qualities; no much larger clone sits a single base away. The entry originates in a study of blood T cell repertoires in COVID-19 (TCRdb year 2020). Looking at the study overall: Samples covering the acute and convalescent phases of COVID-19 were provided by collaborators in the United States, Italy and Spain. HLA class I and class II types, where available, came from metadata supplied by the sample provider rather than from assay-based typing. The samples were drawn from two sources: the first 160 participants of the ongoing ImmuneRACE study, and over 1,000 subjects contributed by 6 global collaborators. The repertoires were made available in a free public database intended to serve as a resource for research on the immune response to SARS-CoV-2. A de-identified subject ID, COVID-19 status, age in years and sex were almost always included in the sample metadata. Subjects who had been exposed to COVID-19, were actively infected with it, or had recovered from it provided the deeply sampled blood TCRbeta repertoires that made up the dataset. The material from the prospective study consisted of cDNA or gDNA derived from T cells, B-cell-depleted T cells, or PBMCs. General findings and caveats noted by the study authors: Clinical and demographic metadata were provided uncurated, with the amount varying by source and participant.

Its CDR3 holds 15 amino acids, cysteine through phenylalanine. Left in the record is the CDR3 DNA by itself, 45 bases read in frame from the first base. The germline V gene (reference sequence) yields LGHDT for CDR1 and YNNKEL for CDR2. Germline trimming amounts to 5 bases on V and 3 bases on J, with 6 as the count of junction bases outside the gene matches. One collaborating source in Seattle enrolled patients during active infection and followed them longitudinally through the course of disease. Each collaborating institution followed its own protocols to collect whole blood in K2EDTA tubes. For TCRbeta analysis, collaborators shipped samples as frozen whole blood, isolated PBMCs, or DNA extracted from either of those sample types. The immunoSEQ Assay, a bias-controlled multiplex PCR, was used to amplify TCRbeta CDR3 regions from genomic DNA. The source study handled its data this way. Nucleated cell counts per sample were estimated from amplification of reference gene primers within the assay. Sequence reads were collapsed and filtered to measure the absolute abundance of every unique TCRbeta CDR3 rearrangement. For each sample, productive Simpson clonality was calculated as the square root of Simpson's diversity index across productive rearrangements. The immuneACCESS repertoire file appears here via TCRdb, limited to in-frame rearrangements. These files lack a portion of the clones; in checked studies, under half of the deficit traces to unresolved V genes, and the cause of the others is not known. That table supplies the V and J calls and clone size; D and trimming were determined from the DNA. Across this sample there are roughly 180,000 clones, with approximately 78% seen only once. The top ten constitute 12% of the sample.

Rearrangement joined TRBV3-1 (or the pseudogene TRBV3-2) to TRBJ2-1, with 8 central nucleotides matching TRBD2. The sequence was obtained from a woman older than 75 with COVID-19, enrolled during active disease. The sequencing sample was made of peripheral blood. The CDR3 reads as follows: CASSIRTSRYNEQFF. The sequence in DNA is TGTGCCAGCAGCATCCGGACTAGCCGCTACAATGAGCAGTTCTTC.